Following are 19 T cell receptor beta chains from one sample sequenced in a study of regulatory T cells in long-lasting Graves disease. Researchers made TCR beta libraries by using iRepertoire HTBI primers and running Arm-PCR on CDR3 regions. One entry per CDR3 protein results from TCRdb running MiXCR on the multiplex PCR reads. The sample contains approximately 300,000 distinct CDR3 sequences, 18% of which appear only once. Time point denoted: newly diagnosed GD, antithyroid drugs for less than 3 months. Making the TCR library involved RNA that had been extracted from PBMCs. The specimen comprised peripheral blood mononuclear cells (PBMCs), sampled at new diagnosis, from a patient treated with antithyroid drugs. The origin of the receptors is a female donor with Graves disease.

This clonotype occurred many times. This chain connects TRBV28 to TRBJ2-5; 9 bases line up with TRBD2. The closer fit of TRBJ2-1 to the DNA end suggests the J call may be wrong. This CDR3 comprises 16 residues. Germline-derived CDR1 and CDR2 are MDHEN and SYDVKM. This CDR3 is CASSFSRGLASDEQFF. The DNA of the CDR3 is TGTGCCAGCAGCTTCAGCCGGGGACTAGCATCGGATGAGCAGTTCTTC.

The gene calls are TRBV3-1 and TRBJ2-5, with D tentatively TRBD1 (5 bases). The CDR3 is 18 amino acids. Germline CDR1 and CDR2: LGHDT and YNNKEL (reference sequence). V was pared by 0 bases and J by 5 bases, with 22 bases between. The chain's CDR3 is CASSQETPQTDMTETQYF. The DNA of the CDR3 is TGTGCCAGCAGCCAAGAGACCCCACAGACAGATATGACGGAGACCCAGTACTTC.

The V and J genes are TRBV9 and TRBJ1-1; the D gene is possibly TRBD1 (6 bases). The CDR3 length is 15 residues. Trimming removed 5 bases from V and 0 bases from J, with 14 bases in between. Looked up from germline, CDR1 is SGDLS and CDR2 is YYNGEE. The DNA of the CDR3 is TGTGCCAGCAGGATGCGGGGGGGGCTGAACACTGAAGCTTTCTTT. This sequence encodes CASRMRGGLNTEAFF.

Comment on this clonotype: A single base separates this from a much larger clone, so it may be a read error. CDR3 protein: CVSSLGGAGVRDTQYF. Written as DNA, the CDR3 is TGTGTCAGCAGCTTGGGGGGGGCGGGAGTAAGAGATACGCAGTATTTT. The chain is built from TRBV7-2 and TRBJ2-3, with a tentative D call TRBD2 (7 bases). CDR1 and CDR2 from the germline V gene are SGHTA and FQGNSA. This CDR3 spans 16 amino acids.

This rearrangement joins TRBV5-5 to TRBJ2-1; D is perhaps TRBD1 or TRBD2 (5 bases each). V lost 2 bases and J lost 5, with 23 bases in between. Per germline, CDR1 SGHKS and CDR2 YYEKEE (reference sequence). The CDR3 length is 18 residues. The CDR3 sequence is CASSFLGVPGTQHNEQFF. The CDR3, as DNA: TGTGCCAGCAGCTTTCTCGGTGTCCCCGGGACGCAACACAATGAGCAGTTCTTC.

This clonotype occurred a few times. The CDR3 region is CASSVRQGVGNGAELFF. Here the CDR3 DNA reads TGCGCCAGCAGCGTCCGACAGGGAGTGGGGAACGGCGCGGAGCTGTTTTTT. The chain uses TRBV5-1 and TRBJ2-2, with TRBD1 matching 7 bases. The germline CDR1 and CDR2 sequences are SGHRS and YFSETQ. Trimming removed 4 bases from V and 10 bases from J; junction bases left unmatched: 19. This CDR3 comprises 17 residues.

The chain has TRBV19 and TRBJ2-7; TRBD2 matches at 7 bases. There are 13 residues in the CDR3. V was clipped by 3 bases and J by 3 bases; unmatched bases: 2. Germline V gene sequence: CDR1 LNHDA, CDR2 SQIVND (reference sequence). The chain's CDR3 is CASSMGGNYEQYF. The CDR3 DNA sequence: TGTGCCAGTAGTATGGGGGGGAACTACGAGCAGTACTTC.

Many counts were recorded for this clonotype. In DNA, the CDR3 is TGTGCCAGCAGCGTAGGGCCGGGAGGGCCTGGGTACGAGCAGTACTTC. Translation gives CASSVGPGGPGYEQYF. The chain recombines TRBV9 with TRBJ2-7, with TRBD2 matching over 8 bases. CDR1 and CDR2 (germline): SGDLS, YYNGEE. The CDR3 is 16 residues long. Unmatched junction bases numbered 9, after V lost 0 bases and J lost 4 bases.

There are many counts of this clonotype. The chain combines TRBV28 with TRBJ2-7; D not certain. The germline gives CDR1 MDHEN, CDR2 SYDVKM. CDR3 size: 14 residues. Trimming stripped 4 bases from V and 1 base from J, with 11 bases between. CDR3: CASSSPRMSYEQYF. In DNA, the CDR3 is TGTGCCAGCAGTTCCCCGCGAATGTCCTACGAGCAGTACTTC. The full variable domain, completed using reference TRBV28 and TRBJ2-7, is DVKVTQSSRYLVKRTGEKVFLECVQDMDHENMFWYRQDPGLGLRLIYFSYDVKMKEKGDIPEGYSVSREKKERFSLILESASTNQTSMYLCASSSPRMSYEQYFGPGTRLTVT.

With respect to this clonotype: Because the CDR3 is missing its conserved closing phenylalanine or tryptophan, this is likely a read error. This chain links TRBV7-9 with TRBJ2-1; 8 bases match TRBD2. Unmatched junction bases numbered 17, after V lost 5 bases and J lost 8 bases. This CDR3 is 17 amino acids long. In germline, CDR1 is SEHNR, CDR2 FQNEAQ (reference sequence). The CDR3 coding sequence is TGTGCCAGCAGCATTATAGGGGACCGGGGCGGGAGGCATGAGCAGTTCTGC. Its translation: CASSIIGDRGGRHEQFC.

This clonotype was counted many times. The genes are TRBV4-1 and TRBJ2-5; 13 bases agree with TRBD2. The V gene's germline CDR1 is MGHRA and CDR2 YSYEKL. There are 17 residues in the CDR3. V shed 3 bases and J 5 bases; nucleotides not matched to a gene: 9. The CDR3 is CASSQTATSGRSETQYF. The CDR3 DNA sequence: TGCGCCAGCAGCCAGACCGCGACTAGCGGGAGGAGTGAGACCCAGTACTTC.

This clonotype was picked up many times. The rearrangement joins TRBV27 to TRBJ2-1; D unresolved. Germline V gene sequence: CDR1 MNHEY, CDR2 SMNVEV (reference sequence). Trimming cost V 6 bases and J 3 bases, with 15 bases left between them. CDR3 size: 15 residues. CDR3 DNA sequence: TGTGCCAGCAGCCGAAGTTACCCTATCTACAATGAGCAGTTCTTC. Amino acid sequence: CASSRSYPIYNEQFF.

This clonotype was observed many times. The chain links TRBV2 to TRBJ2-3; possible D gene TRBD1, 6 bases. Germline V CDR1 and CDR2: SNHLY, FYNNEI. The CDR3 contains 14 residues. V was clipped by 10 bases and J by 1 base, with 15 bases between them. The CDR3 coding sequence is TGTGCCACTCAGGGGTACGGGCGCACAGATACGCAGTATTTT. It encodes CATQGYGRTDTQYF.

The sample holds many counts of this clonotype. The chain carries TRBV29-1 and TRBJ2-3; D is ambiguous. Trimming removed 2 bases at V and 0 bases at J, with 9 bases between. Germline CDR1 SQVTM, CDR2 ANQGSEA. The CDR3 has 14 residues. CDR3 sequence: CSVEMVQSTDTQYF. In DNA form, the CDR3 reads TGCAGCGTTGAAATGGTCCAGAGCACAGATACGCAGTATTTT.

This clonotype was detected many times. This chain connects TRBV2 to TRBJ1-1; D not certain. Trimming stripped 3 bases from V and 0 bases from J, with 17 bases between. The CDR3 consists of 17 residues. In germline, CDR1 is SNHLY, CDR2 FYNNEI. The CDR3 loop is CASSDRRILSMNTEAFF. CDR3 nucleotides: TGTGCCAGCAGTGATAGGAGGATTTTGTCCATGAACACTGAAGCTTTCTTT.

This clonotype has a count of ten or more. The rearrangement links TRBV11-2 to TRBJ2-7; no clear D. The germline V gene encodes CDR1 SGHAT and CDR2 FQNNGV. The V end was cut by 6 bases, the J end by 3 bases, with 15 bases between. The length of the CDR3 is 14 residues. The CDR3 spells CASRLGNGDYEQYF. For the CDR3, the DNA is TGTGCCAGCAGATTGGGGAACGGAGACTACGAGCAGTACTTC.

At least ten counts were recorded for this clonotype. The junction departs from the called germline gene at one end, perhaps through a read error. This rearrangement joins TRBV5-1 to TRBJ2-3; 9 bases are shared with TRBD1. Germline loops: CDR1 SGHRS, CDR2 YFSETQ. This CDR3 spans 14 amino acids. In nucleotides, the CDR3 is TGTGCCAGCACTAGGGACAGGGCCACAGATACGCAGTATTTT. Protein product: CASTRDRATDTQYF.

The chain links TRBV2 to TRBJ1-6; possible D gene TRBD1, 5 bases. CDR1 and CDR2 (germline): SNHLY, FYNNEI. The CDR3 length is 19 residues. Trimming cost V 7 bases and J 3 bases, with 25 bases left between them. CDR3 coding DNA: TGTGCCAGCATTGATATGCAGGGCCGCGGAAACTACTATAATTCACCCCTCCACTTT. Its translation is CASIDMQGRGNYYNSPLHF.

This clonotype has ten or more counts. This rearrangement joins TRBV6-1 to TRBJ1-5; D is unresolved. Trimming took 4 bases from V and 3 from J, leaving 4 bases between them. The CDR3 extends over 12 amino acids. Germline V gene sequence: CDR1 MNHNS, CDR2 SASEGT. The CDR3 region is CASSVNNQPQHF. The CDR3 DNA sequence: TGTGCCAGCAGTGTGAACAATCAGCCCCAGCATTTT.